This TCR beta chain is from a study of blood T cell repertoires in COVID-19. Overall study: Sites across the United States, Italy and Spain contributed samples from acute and convalescent COVID-19. PBMCs, B-cell-depleted T cells, or T cells provided the cDNA or gDNA that made up the material.

Per the authors' pipeline: How many nucleated cells were present was estimated from reference gene primer amplification. Sequencing used immunoSEQ multiplex PCR; TCRdb keeps in-frame clones, though not all of them. That table is the source of V, J and clone size, and D and trimming were worked out from the DNA. The sample lists some 100,000 clones, roughly 88% occurring once. The germline V gene has CDR1 SNHLY and CDR2 FYNNEI. V was shortened by 7 bases and J by 1 base, with 13 bases between the two germline ends. The CDR3 has 14 amino acids. This clone was seen once. The V and J genes are TRBV2 and TRBJ2-5; a weak D match, TRBD2 (6 bases). The sample was peripheral blood. This sequence was found in an elderly woman with active or convalescent COVID-19. The CDR3 sequence: CASTVGGRQETQYF. As DNA, the CDR3 is TGTGCCAGCACGGTGGGAGGACGCCAAGAGACCCAGTACTTC.